Listed below are T cell receptor beta chains from one sample, sequenced in a study of shared clonotypes between healthy human individuals. Assay: immunoSEQ multiplex PCR; the TCRdb copy retains only in-frame clones and omits some. The sample has about 2.4 million clones; about 92% are singletons. The source material was naive CD4+ T cells sorted from blood. These receptors came from a man younger than 35 in good health. Each CDR3 is given with its conserved first and last residue. A D gene is named only where the DNA matches it firmly. Expanded clones are given a class, and other clones once, few, many or no size at all.

size: .
J: TRBJ2-7
D: .
V: TRBV6-1
DNA: TGTGCCAGCACGTCCGAGCTCGTGCAGTACTTC
CDR3: CASTSELVQYF

size: .
J: TRBJ1-1
D: .
V: TRBV5-1
DNA: TGCGCCAGCAGCTTGGGTCTGGGGGCGATTGGAACTGAAGCTTTCTTT
CDR3: CASSLGLGAIGTEAFF

size: .
J: TRBJ2-5
D: .
V: TRBV9
DNA: TGTGCCAGCAGCTCCGGGGGTCCTGGAGAGACCCAGTACTTC
CDR3: CASSSGGPGETQYF

size: .
J: TRBJ2-1
D: TRBD1
V: TRBV29-1
DNA: TGCAGCGCTTACAGGGGTTCCCTTTACAATGAGCAGTTCTTC
CDR3: CSAYRGSLYNEQFF

size: .
J: TRBJ1-6
D: .
V: TRBV6-5
DNA: TGTGCCAGCAGCGACGCTTCAACGGGGGCACCCCTCCACTTT
CDR3: CASSDASTGAPLHF

size: .
J: TRBJ2-1
D: .
V: TRBV10-2
DNA: TGCGCCACCACTGGCAAGCCAGAGGTGGATGAGCAGTTCTTC
CDR3: CATTGKPEVDEQFF

size: .
J: TRBJ2-7
D: .
V: TRBV7-9
DNA: TGTGCCAGCAGCAGCAGTTCGGGACGGCTTTACGAGCAGTACTTC
CDR3: CASSSSSGRLYEQYF

size: .
J: TRBJ2-1
D: TRBD1
V: TRBV7-3
DNA: TGTGCCAGCAGCCGGGGGACAGGGCGGGGCAATGAGCAGTTCTTC
CDR3: CASSRGTGRGNEQFF

size: .
J: TRBJ1-2
D: .
V: TRBV2
DNA: TGTGCCAGCGCGGGCAGGGGAGATGGCTACACCTTC
CDR3: CASAGRGDGYTF

size: few
J: TRBJ1-6
D: TRBD1
V: TRBV28
DNA: TGTGCCAGCAGTCCGGGACAGGGAGAAGGTTCACCCCTCCACTTT
CDR3: CASSPGQGEGSPLHF

size: .
J: TRBJ2-2
D: .
V: TRBV14
DNA: TGTGCCAGCAGCCAAGATCCCAGGGGTAAAACCGGGGAGCTGTTTTTT
CDR3: CASSQDPRGKTGELFF

size: few
J: TRBJ1-6
D: TRBD1
V: TRBV30
DNA: TGTGCCTTTTGGGACAGAAATTCACCCCTCCACTTT
CDR3: CAFWDRNSPLHF

size: .
J: TRBJ1-5
D: TRBD1
V: TRBV9
DNA: TGTGCCAGCAGCAGACAGGGATATCAGCCCCAGCATTTT
CDR3: CASSRQGYQPQHF

size: .
J: TRBJ2-2
D: TRBD2
V: TRBV7-2
DNA: TGTGCCAGCAGCTTACTCGGCGGGGGGGAGTACGGGGAGCTGTTTTTT
CDR3: CASSLLGGGEYGELFF

size: .
J: TRBJ2-2
D: .
V: TRBV4-1
DNA: TGCGCCAGCAGCCACGAATCCGGGACAGGGGAGCTGTTTTTT
CDR3: CASSHESGTGELFF

size: .
J: TRBJ1-1
D: .
V: TRBV18
DNA: TGTGCCAGCTCACAAGATACGGAATGGGCCGCCACTGAAGCTTTCTTT
CDR3: CASSQDTEWAATEAFF

size: .
J: TRBJ2-7
D: TRBD1
V: TRBV29-1
DNA: TGCAGCGTTGCTGGACAGGAGAGCTCCTACGAGCAGTACTTC
CDR3: CSVAGQESSYEQYF

size: .
J: TRBJ2-7
D: .
V: TRBV6-6
DNA: TGTGCCAGCAGTTACTCGGGGCGGCAGACCTACGAGCAGTACTTC
CDR3: CASSYSGRQTYEQYF

size: .
J: TRBJ1-5
D: .
V: TRBV6-5
DNA: TGTGCCAGCAGACTGGACAGTAGCAATCAGCCCCAGCATTTT
CDR3: CASRLDSSNQPQHF

size: .
J: TRBJ2-7
D: TRBD1
V: TRBV5-5
DNA: TGTGCCAGCAGCCTAATTCTAGGACAGGGTGTCGGGGAGCAGTACTTC
CDR3: CASSLILGQGVGEQYF

size: .
J: TRBJ2-1
D: TRBD1
V: TRBV4-1
DNA: TGCGCCAGCAGCCACCTGGGACAGGGGGACTACAATGAGCAGTTCTTC
CDR3: CASSHLGQGDYNEQFF

size: .
J: TRBJ2-2
D: .
V: TRBV6-1
DNA: TGTGCCAGCAGTGCCTTCGCCGGAACAGTCAACACCGGGGAGCTGTTTTTT
CDR3: CASSAFAGTVNTGELFF

size: .
J: TRBJ1-1
D: .
V: TRBV6-1
DNA: TGTGCCAGCAGTGTAGACGAGGGGACTGAAGCTTTCTTT
CDR3: CASSVDEGTEAFF

size: few
J: TRBJ1-2
D: .
V: TRBV7-2
DNA: TGTGCCAGCAGCCAAGCTAACTATGGCTACACCTTC
CDR3: CASSQANYGYTF

size: .
J: TRBJ2-7
D: TRBD2
V: TRBV10-2
DNA: TGCGCCAGCAGTGTCTGGCTAGCGGGATCTTACGAGCAGTACTTC
CDR3: CASSVWLAGSYEQYF

size: .
J: TRBJ2-3
D: .
V: TRBV4-1
DNA: TGCGCCAGCAGCCAAGTTGGAGGGAGGATCCGCGCAGATACGCAGTATTTT
CDR3: CASSQVGGRIRADTQYF

size: .
J: TRBJ1-6
D: .
V: TRBV5-1
DNA: TGCGCCAGCAAGCGGACTAGTCTGGATAATTCACCCCTCCACTTT
CDR3: CASKRTSLDNSPLHF

size: .
J: TRBJ2-3
D: .
V: TRBV6-5
DNA: TGTGCCAGCAGTTCCGGACGGCACACAGATACGCAGTATTTT
CDR3: CASSSGRHTDTQYF

size: .
J: TRBJ2-1
D: .
V: TRBV5-1
DNA: TGCGCCAGCAGCTTGGAGGGAGAGCTAGGGACCAATGAGCAGTTCTTC
CDR3: CASSLEGELGTNEQFF

size: .
J: TRBJ1-4
D: .
V: TRBV6-1
DNA: TGTGCCAGCAGGGAAATTAGGGAGGATAATGAAAAACTGTTTTTT
CDR3: CASREIREDNEKLFF

size: .
J: TRBJ2-5
D: .
V: TRBV2
DNA: TGTGCCAGCAAGAAACAGGGTTACGTCCAAGAGACCCAGTACTTC
CDR3: CASKKQGYVQETQYF

size: .
J: TRBJ2-5
D: TRBD1
V: TRBV30
DNA: TGTGCCTGGGGACAGGGCGGCGGGGAGACCCAGTACTTC
CDR3: CAWGQGGGETQYF

size: .
J: TRBJ1-1
D: .
V: TRBV5-6
DNA: TGTGCCAGCAGCGGAAAACTGAGGGGACGGGACACTGAAGCTTTCTTT
CDR3: CASSGKLRGRDTEAFF

size: .
J: TRBJ1-1
D: .
V: TRBV6-5
DNA: TGTGCCAGCACGGAGGTATGGAGCACTGAAGCTTTCTTT
CDR3: CASTEVWSTEAFF

size: .
J: TRBJ2-2
D: .
V: TRBV4-3
DNA: TGCGCCAGCAGCCACTACACCGGGGAGCTGTTTTTT
CDR3: CASSHYTGELFF

size: .
J: TRBJ1-1
D: .
V: TRBV7-2
DNA: TGTGCCAGCACCCGGGGGTTGAACACTGAAGCTTTCTTT
CDR3: CASTRGLNTEAFF

size: .
J: TRBJ1-1
D: .
V: TRBV5-4
DNA: TGTGCCAGCAGCTTACCTCGGGACTGGCGAGGATTGAACACTGAAGCTTTCTTT
CDR3: CASSLPRDWRGLNTEAFF

size: .
J: TRBJ2-7
D: TRBD1
V: TRBV27
DNA: TGTGCCAGCAGTCCTCCTCCGACAGGGAAGGTTTCCTACGAGCAGTACTTC
CDR3: CASSPPPTGKVSYEQYF

size: .
J: TRBJ2-7
D: .
V: TRBV6-6
DNA: TGTGCCAGCAGTTACCGGCCCCTCGGACAGAGCTACGAGCAGTACTTC
CDR3: CASSYRPLGQSYEQYF

size: .
J: TRBJ2-3
D: TRBD2
V: TRBV7-9
DNA: TGTGCCAGCAGCAAGACTAGCGGAAAAGGCACAGATACGCAGTATTTT
CDR3: CASSKTSGKGTDTQYF

size: .
J: TRBJ1-2
D: .
V: TRBV7-9
DNA: TGTGCCAGCAGCTTATTACAGGAAGATGGCTACACCTTC
CDR3: CASSLLQEDGYTF

size: .
J: TRBJ2-3
D: .
V: TRBV19
DNA: TGTGCCAGTAGTATAGGCAGGGAAATCATCACAGATACGCAGTATTTT
CDR3: CASSIGREIITDTQYF